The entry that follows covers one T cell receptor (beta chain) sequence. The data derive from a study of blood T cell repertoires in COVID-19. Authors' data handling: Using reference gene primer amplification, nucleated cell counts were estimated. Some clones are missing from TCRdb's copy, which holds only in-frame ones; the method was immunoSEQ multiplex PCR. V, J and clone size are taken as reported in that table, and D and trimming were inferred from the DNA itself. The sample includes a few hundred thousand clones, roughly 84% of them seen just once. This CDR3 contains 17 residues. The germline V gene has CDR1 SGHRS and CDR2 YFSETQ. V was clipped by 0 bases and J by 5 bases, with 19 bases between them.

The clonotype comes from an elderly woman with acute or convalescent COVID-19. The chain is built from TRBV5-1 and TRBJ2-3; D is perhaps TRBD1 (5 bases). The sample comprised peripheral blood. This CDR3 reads CASSLGALARVKDTQYF. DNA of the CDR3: TGCGCCAGCAGCTTGGGCGCGTTAGCCAGGGTCAAAGATACGCAGTATTTT. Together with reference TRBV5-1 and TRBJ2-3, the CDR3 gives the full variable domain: KAGVTQTPRYLIKTRGQQVTLSCSPISGHRSVSWYQQTPGQGLQFLFEYFSETQRNKGNFPGRFSGRQFSNSRSEMNVSTLELGDSALYLCASSLGALARVKDTQYFGPGTRLTVL.